This T cell receptor (beta chain) was identified during a study of OX40 agonist ivuxolimab in advanced cancers. This CDR3 spans 12 amino acids. Germline loops: CDR1 LGHNA, CDR2 YSLEER. V lost 0 bases, J lost 9 bases, and 8 bases lay in between. Study-wide findings and caveats: It was not determined which antigens were specifically recognized by the peripheral T cells that had undergone clonal expansion.

The study sampled blood at baseline, cycle 4 day 1, and cycle 7 day 1. Note on this clone: Its antigen is undetermined.

TCRdb's table, derived via immunoSEQ multiplex PCR, lists solely in-frame clones and lacks some. The sample records more than 12,000 clones, approximately 80% being singletons. This receptor was taken from an adult with an advanced solid tumor such as melanoma, head and neck, liver or kidney cancer. The chain employs TRBV4-3 and TRBJ1-1; D gene uncertain. This specimen was CD4+ or CD8+ T cells sorted from blood, taken in a trial of the OX40 agonist ivuxolimab. CDR3 nucleotide sequence: TGCGCCAGCAGCCAAGATCGGGTCAAAGCTTTCTTT. This sequence encodes CASSQDRVKAFF.